This TCR beta chain emerged from a study of vaccination and CD4 T cells after COVID-19. Overall study context: SARS-CoV-2 had been detected by nasal swab PCR in convalescent patients; roughly 9 were mild, one severe. Overlapping spike peptides served as the stimulus for the cells. These peptides came from SARS-CoV-2 and from the common cold coronaviruses HCoV-NL63, HCoV-OC43 and HCoV-229E.

Treatment in this sample: 10-day PBMC culture with coronavirus spike peptide pools or control peptides (ViraFEST assay). There were positive PCR dates ranging from March to December 2020, all predating US Alpha, Beta and Delta variants. Scientists ran DNA taken from cultured CD4+ T cells through the Oncomine TCR Beta short-read assay for sequencing. Genomic DNA was isolated from cultured CD4+ T cells. From the PCR reads, TCRdb called clonotypes with MiXCR, one entry per CDR3 protein. The table includes 13,000 to 15,000 distinct CDR3 sequences, 35% to 55% detected once. This clonotype was observed a handful of times. The antigen is undetermined. The CDR3 runs 12 residues. Germline assignment: CDR1 MNHNS and CDR2 SASEGT. The V end was cut by 4 bases, the J end by 7 bases, with 7 bases between.

Sequences were obtained from CD4+ T cells from blood, cultured in vitro. This receptor was obtained from a human donor who had recovered from COVID-19. V is TRBV6-1 and J is TRBJ2-2; unclear D gene. The CDR3 nucleotides read TGTGCCAGCAGTGCAGGTGGCGGGGAGCTGTTTTTT. Encoded protein: CASSAGGGELFF.